This is a list of T cell receptor beta chains from one sample in a study of response to subunit inactivated influenza vaccine. TCRdb reprocessed the RT-PCR reads via MiXCR and lists one record per CDR3 protein. The data hold 500,000 to 600,000 distinct CDR3 sequences, with 10% to 12% observed a single time. These data also featured in a second study, about T cells expressing NK-cell markers.

The sample here was PBMCs from blood, taken on the day of vaccination. These receptor sequences come from a man in his forties or fifties who received an inactivated influenza vaccine. CDR3s include the opening cysteine and the closing phenylalanine or tryptophan. The D gene is left open where the match is weak. For some rows the clone size is stated as once, few or many, or as a class when expanded; others skip it.

clone size	V gene	J gene	D gene	CDR3 DNA	CDR3 protein
-	TRBV29-1	TRBJ2-7	-	TGCAGCGTTGAAGAAGGACAGCGGCAGTACTTC	CSVEEGQRQYF
-	TRBV6-1	TRBJ2-6	-	TGTGCCAGCAGACGGACGGGAATCTCTGGGGCCAACGTCCTGACTTTC	CASRRTGISGANVLTF
few	TRBV5-6	TRBJ2-5	-	TGTGCCAGCAGCTTGGAAGTTGCTAGCGCACTAACCCAGTACTTC	CASSLEVASALTQYF
-	TRBV20-1	TRBJ2-3	-	TGCAGCCCCATGCGCGATACGCAGTATTTT	CSPMRDTQYF
-	TRBV6-2/TRBV6-3	TRBJ2-3	-	TGTGCCAGCAGTGGATATATGGGGGGCCGGGTCACAGATACGCCCCATTTT	CASSGYMGGRVTDTPHF
-	TRBV19	TRBJ2-3	TRBD1	TGTGCCAGTAGTATTAGAGGGGGCCGGTTTTCGGCGCAGTATTTT	CASSIRGGRFSAQYF
few	TRBV7-9	TRBJ2-7	TRBD2	TGTGCCAGCAGCTTAGCCCCCTTACAGCGGGACTCCTACGAGCAGTACTTC	CASSLAPLQRDSYEQYF
few	TRBV4-3	TRBJ2-4	TRBD1	TGCGCCAGCAGCCAAACCCGACAGGGTGTAGGCATTCAGTACTTC	CASSQTRQGVGIQYF
-	TRBV3-1	TRBJ2-5	TRBD2	TGTGCCAGCAGCCAACCCGCGGGGGATCAAGAGACCCAGTACTTC	CASSQPAGDQETQYF
-	TRBV12-3/TRBV12-4	TRBJ1-1	-	TGTGCCAGCAGTTTGAACAGCCCTTTCGGTGGGAACACTGAAGCTTTCTTT	CASSLNSPFGGNTEAFF
few	TRBV7-2	TRBJ2-2	TRBD2	TGTGCCAGCAGCTTTTTACGGGGAGGGACCGGGGAGCTGTTTTTT	CASSFLRGGTGELFF
few	TRBV7-2	TRBJ2-1	TRBD2	TGTGCCAGCAGCTTGATAAGCGGGGCCTACAATGAGCAGTTCTTC	CASSLISGAYNEQFF
-	TRBV12-3/TRBV12-4	TRBJ1-1	-	TGTGCCAGCAGGCTAGAGAACACTGAAGCTTTCTTT	CASRLENTEAFF
few	TRBV2	TRBJ1-2	-	TGTGCCAGCAACTACAGACAGACAAACTATGGCTACACCTTC	CASNYRQTNYGYTF
few	TRBV18	TRBJ2-5	TRBD2	TGTGCCAGCTCACCACCGGCTAGCGGGAGTGTTCCGGAGACCCAGTACTTC	CASSPPASGSVPETQYF
-	TRBV4-1	TRBJ2-1	TRBD1	TGCGCCAGCAGCCAAGTCTCGAGAAAAGGGGGCTTATGGAATGAGCAGTTCTTC	CASSQVSRKGGLWNEQFF
few	TRBV5-1	TRBJ2-1	TRBD2	TGCGCCAGCAGCATTAGCGGGAGGGAAAGCAATGAGCAGTTCTTC	CASSISGRESNEQFF
-	TRBV20-1	TRBJ2-7	TRBD1	TGCAGTGCTATTTCATCGGGGACAGCGCAGTACTTC	CSAISSGTAQYF
-	TRBV11-2	TRBJ2-3	-	TGTGCCAGCAGCTTAGGAACTGAGATATCCCACACAGATACGCAGTATTTT	CASSLGTEISHTDTQYF
many	TRBV4-2	TRBJ2-3	-	TGTGCCAGCAGCCAGCGCGGTGGCGGGGACACAGATACGCAGTATTTT	CASSQRGGGDTDTQYF
-	TRBV18	TRBJ1-5	-	TGTGCCAGCTCACCACTGGTCACCAATCAGCCCCAGCATTTT	CASSPLVTNQPQHF
-	TRBV12-3/TRBV12-4	TRBJ1-2	TRBD1	TGTGCCAGCAGGGACGACAGGGTAGAGGTCTATGGCTACACCTTC	CASRDDRVEVYGYTF
few	TRBV12-3/TRBV12-4	TRBJ2-5	-	TGTGCCAGCAGACTCCGGGAGCAAGAGACCCAGTACTTC	CASRLREQETQYF
-	TRBV3-1	TRBJ2-1	TRBD1	TGTGCCAGCAGCCAAGCGAGGACAGGGGGTAATAATGAGCAGTTCTTC	CASSQARTGGNNEQFF
-	TRBV15	TRBJ2-5	-	TGTGCCACCAGCCTCATACAGGGTAGTGGGGAGACCCAGTACTTC	CATSLIQGSGETQYF
many	TRBV15	TRBJ1-4	TRBD1	TGTGCCACCAGCAGAGAATCTTCGGGGACAGGGGCTGAAAAACTGTTTTTT	CATSRESSGTGAEKLFF
-	TRBV3-1	TRBJ1-3	-	TGTGCCAGCAGCCCCCTCAGGGATTCTGGAAACACCATATATTTT	CASSPLRDSGNTIYF
-	TRBV20-1	TRBJ2-1	TRBD2	TGCAGTGCTAGAGTCGCGGGAGTAGGCAATGAGCAGTTCTTC	CSARVAGVGNEQFF
few	TRBV15	TRBJ1-5	-	TGTGCCACCAGCAGAGAGGGGACAAATCAGCCCCAGCATTTT	CATSREGTNQPQHF
-	TRBV20-1	TRBJ2-5	TRBD2	TGCAGTGCTCGGACTAGGGCAGAGACCCAGTACTTC	CSARTRAETQYF
many	TRBV12-3/TRBV12-4	TRBJ2-1	-	TGTGCCAGCAGCCGAGCTCTAGCGAATTACTACAATGAGCAGTTCTTC	CASSRALANYYNEQFF
-	TRBV27	TRBJ2-1	TRBD2	TGTGCCAGCAGCAAACTAGCGGCACTCAACAATGAGCAGTTCTTC	CASSKLAALNNEQFF
-	TRBV27	TRBJ2-3	-	TGTGCCAGCAGTTTCACCGGGACCGTACGCACAGATACGCAGTATTTT	CASSFTGTVRTDTQYF
many	TRBV29-1	TRBJ2-2	-	TGCAGCGTTGGGGGGAACACCGGGGAGCTGTTTTTT	CSVGGNTGELFF
few	TRBV6-5	TRBJ2-2	-	TGTGCCAGCAGTTACTCGAATAGGGGTCTCACCGGGGAGCTGTTTTTT	CASSYSNRGLTGELFF
few	TRBV4-3	TRBJ2-7	-	TGCGCCAGCAGCCAAGGTCGCTCCTACGAGCAGTACTTC	CASSQGRSYEQYF
few	TRBV4-3	TRBJ2-7	-	TGCGCCAGCTCCCAAGACAGCCACTACGAGCAGTACTTC	CASSQDSHYEQYF
few	TRBV28	TRBJ2-1	-	TGTGCCAGCAGAAGGGACACTTACAATGAGCAGTTCTTC	CASRRDTYNEQFF
-	TRBV6-5	TRBJ1-1	TRBD1	TGTGCCAGCAGATCGACAGGGACTGAAGCTTTCTTT	CASRSTGTEAFF
many	TRBV5-1	TRBJ2-2	-	TGCGCCAGCAGCCCCAACGAACCACCTGTGGAGCTGTTTTTT	CASSPNEPPVELFF
few	TRBV20-1	TRBJ2-1	-	TGCAGTGCTAGTTTAGGGGGGGATGAGCAGTTCTTC	CSASLGGDEQFF
few	TRBV20-1	TRBJ2-7	TRBD2	TGCAGTGCTAGGGGGGGGAGGTACGAGCAGTACTTC	CSARGGRYEQYF
-	TRBV6-5	TRBJ2-1	TRBD1	TGTGCCAGCAGTCGGGACAGGGTTGAGCAGTTCTTC	CASSRDRVEQFF
many	TRBV5-5	TRBJ1-1	-	TGTGCCAGCAGCTCGCCCACTGAAGCTTTCTTT	CASSSPTEAFF
few	TRBV10-3	TRBJ2-3	TRBD2	TGTGCCATCAGGGACGGGACTATGGATACGCAGTATTTT	CAIRDGTMDTQYF
-	TRBV12-3/TRBV12-4	TRBJ2-2	TRBD2	TGTGCCAGCAGTTTTACGGTAGCGGGAGTGTCGAGTACAGGGGAGCTGTTTTTT	CASSFTVAGVSSTGELFF
few	TRBV24-1	TRBJ2-2	TRBD1	TGTGCCACCAGTACGTCAGGGGGCGCCGGGCTACCGAACACCGGGGAGCTGTTTTTT	CATSTSGGAGLPNTGELFF